The clone carrying this T cell receptor beta chain came up many times. What it binds is unknown. The time point is: newly diagnosed GD, antithyroid drugs for less than 3 months. RNA isolated from PBMCs was used to make the TCR library. Building the TCR beta libraries relied on iRepertoire HTBI primers, and CDR3 regions underwent Arm-PCR. TCRdb processed the multiplex PCR reads anew with MiXCR; each CDR3 protein has one entry. The top ten hold 15% to 20% of the sample, which has 350,000 to 550,000 distinct CDR3 sequences, about 16% seen once. Trimming took off 0 bases at V and 0 bases at J, with 12 bases between the two ends. The CDR3 consists of 17 residues. Germline-derived CDR1 and CDR2 are MNHEY and SVGAGI. This sample was taken from a study of regulatory T cells in long-lasting Graves disease. Whole-study findings and limits: Newly diagnosed disease favored TRBV20-1 and TRBJ2-1 over persistent disease.

These data are also associated with another study on T cells in Graves' hyperthyroidism and ophthalmopathy. That paper notes: A lack of ophthalmopathy progression within 18 months defined stable Graves' hyperthyroidism. HTBI primers were employed in a first-round RT-PCR of the TCR CDR3. Ophthalmopathy, which appeared later, was predicted by the model a median around 6 months before onset.

V usage is TRBV6-5 and J usage is TRBJ1-5; D is ambiguous. The sequencing here drew on peripheral blood mononuclear cells (PBMCs), taken at new diagnosis, from a patient treated with antithyroid drugs. This TCR derives from a woman in her thirties with Graves disease. The CDR3 DNA follows: TGTGCCAGCAGTTACTCCTGGCAGCCACATAGCAATCAGCCCCAGCATTTT. Its translation is CASSYSWQPHSNQPQHF.